A selection of T cell receptor beta chains follows, all from one sample in a study of glioma-infiltrating T cells. Via MiXCR, TCRdb re-called the multiplex PCR reads, giving one row per CDR3 protein. This table holds about 94,000 distinct CDR3 sequences, about a quarter found once. The sample consisted of glioma tissue, nonneoplastic brain tissue, or PBMCs (not recorded which). These TCRs come from a human donor with low-grade glioma or glioblastoma, undergoing nonglioma brain surgery, or in good health (not recorded which). Each CDR3 is given with its conserved first and last residue. Each record gives: D gene, J gene, V gene, CDR3 length, clone size, CDR3 DNA, CDR3 protein. D genes are given only for firm matches. Only some rows state a clone size, as once, few, many or a class for expanded clones.

-	TRBJ1-2	TRBV4-1	13	many	TGCGCCAGCAGCCAAGAGGCGGGGATTGGCTACACCTTC	CASSQEAGIGYTF
-	TRBJ2-7	TRBV9	14	few	TGTGCCAGCAGCCCCCGACCTAGCTCCTACGAGCAGTACTTC	CASSPRPSSYEQYF
TRBD1	TRBJ1-1	TRBV20-1	11	-	TGCAGTGCCCAACAGGGGGCTGAAGCTTTCTTT	CSAQQGAEAFF
-	TRBJ2-1	TRBV24-1	12	many	TGTGCCACCAGTGATCAGTCTAGGCGGCAGTTCTTC	CATSDQSRRQFF
-	TRBJ2-1	TRBV6-1	15	many	TGTGCCAGCAACCTCGGGGGAAGCTCCTACAATGAGCAGTTCTTC	CASNLGGSSYNEQFF
-	TRBJ1-1	TRBV27	13	-	TGCGCCAGCAGTTTACCGAATGCCCTTGAAGCTTTCTTT	CASSLPNALEAFF
-	TRBJ1-5	TRBV2	14	many	TGTGCCAGCAGTCGCCGGGCAAGCAATCAGCCCCAGCATTTT	CASSRRASNQPQHF
TRBD2	TRBJ2-1	TRBV6-2/TRBV6-3	16	-	TGTGCCAGCAGTGAACCTAGCGGGGGGGCCTGGAATGAGCAGTTCTTC	CASSEPSGGAWNEQFF
TRBD1	TRBJ2-2	TRBV6-1	15	many	TGTGCCAGCAGTACCGGACAGGGAGGTACCGGGGAGCTGTTTTTT	CASSTGQGGTGELFF
-	TRBJ1-2	TRBV20-1	14	many	TGCAGTGCTAGAGGGCCGCAGGTTGGGTACCGCTACACCTTC	CSARGPQVGYRYTF
TRBD1	TRBJ2-7	TRBV27	17	many	TGTGCCAGCAGTTCCTGGGACAGCGCTTATCCATACTACGAGCAGTACTTC	CASSSWDSAYPYYEQYF
TRBD1	TRBJ2-1	TRBV29-1	15	many	TGCAGCGTTGGGGGGGACAGGGCGTTCTACAATGAGCAGTTCTTC	CSVGGDRAFYNEQFF
TRBD2	TRBJ2-6	TRBV12-3/TRBV12-4	17	-	TGTGCCAGCAGCTACCTGTGGGGGGGAACTGGGGCCAACGTCCTGACTTTC	CASSYLWGGTGANVLTF
-	TRBJ2-3	TRBV12-3/TRBV12-4	16	few	TGTGCCAGCAGTCCCCGGGACTCCCCTAGCACAGATACGCAGTATTTT	CASSPRDSPSTDTQYF
-	TRBJ1-1	TRBV7-9	15	many	TGTGCCAGCAGCTTATTAGAGTTATCGAACACTGAAGCTTTCTTT	CASSLLELSNTEAFF
TRBD1	TRBJ1-1	TRBV9	15	-	TGTGCCAGCAGCGTTATCGGGACAGGGGCGAAAGGAGCTTTCTTT	CASSVIGTGAKGAFF
TRBD1	TRBJ2-1	TRBV25-1	14	few	TGTGCCAGCAGACCGGGACAGAGACAAAATGAGCAGTTCTTC	CASRPGQRQNEQFF
-	TRBJ1-4	TRBV7-8	14	many	TGTGCCAGCAGTCCAGGGGATTTGGGGGAAAAACTGTTTTTT	CASSPGDLGEKLFF
-	TRBJ2-5	TRBV6-2/TRBV6-3	12	many	TGTGCCAGCAGTCTCAGCGGGGAGACCCAGTACTTC	CASSLSGETQYF
-	TRBJ2-2	TRBV6-1	17	many	TGTGCCAGCAGTTTAGGGGCTCGGATTAGGAACACCGGGGAGCTGTTTTTT	CASSLGARIRNTGELFF
-	TRBJ2-1	TRBV20-1	15	many	TGCAGTGCTAGAAGAGGCGTTAGCTCCTACAATGAGCAGTTCTTC	CSARRGVSSYNEQFF
-	TRBJ2-1	TRBV29-1	12	many	TGCGAAGTATCGCGGGCCTACAATGAGCAGTTCTTC	CEVSRAYNEQFF
TRBD2	TRBJ2-7	TRBV12-3/TRBV12-4	15	few	TGTGCCAGCAGTTCCTGGACTAGCGGGACCCACGAGCAGTACTTC	CASSSWTSGTHEQYF
TRBD1	TRBJ2-7	TRBV7-2	14	many	TGTGCCAGCAGCACCGGGACAGTCATCTACGAGCAGTACTTC	CASSTGTVIYEQYF
-	TRBJ2-5	TRBV29-1	14	-	TGCAGCGCCTCAGGCGGCGGGGCCCAAGAGACCCAGTACTTC	CSASGGGAQETQYF
-	TRBJ2-7	TRBV11-2	13	-	TGTGCCAGCAGCTTAGGTAGATCCTACGAGCAGTACTTC	CASSLGRSYEQYF
-	TRBJ1-6	TRBV11-2	15	-	TGTGCCAGCAGAGGGACACTCGGGCGGCGTTCACCCCTCCACTTT	CASRGTLGRRSPLHF
TRBD2	TRBJ2-1	TRBV11-2	13	-	TGTGCCAGCAGCTTCGAGCGGGGGAATGAGCAGTTCTTC	CASSFERGNEQFF
-	TRBJ2-1	TRBV7-9	15	-	TGTGCCAGCAGGGTGCCGGGCCAACGCTTCAATGAGCAGTTCTTC	CASRVPGQRFNEQFF